This T cell receptor beta chain was sequenced during a study of OX40 agonist ivuxolimab in advanced cancers. General study results and limits: Researchers report that CD8+ T cells had, on average, more expanded clones than CD4+. CD4+ and CD8+ blood T cells expanded clonally by week 6 at 0.1 to 3.0 mg/kg.

V lost 10 bases, J lost 4 bases, and 18 bases lay in between. Germline assignment: CDR1 ENHRY and CDR2 SYGVKD. There are 14 residues in the CDR3. TCRdb keeps only in-frame clones here, not all; method: immunoSEQ multiplex PCR. The sample includes 57,000 or so clones, around 83% of them seen just once. Remarks on this clone: Antigen: not known.

The receptor comes from an adult with an advanced solid tumor such as melanoma, head and neck, liver or kidney cancer. The sequencing here drew on CD4+ or CD8+ T cells sorted from blood, taken in a trial of the OX40 agonist ivuxolimab. V and J are TRBV10-3 and TRBJ2-3, with D possibly TRBD2 on 5 matching bases. The DNA of the CDR3 is TGTGCCACAGGACTGACGGTTGGGGCAGATACGCAGTATTTT. Its protein is CATGLTVGADTQYF.